The 18 T cell receptor beta chains below were found in one sample sequenced in a study of identical twins. TCRdb used MiXCR to reprocess the 5' RACE reads, holding one entry per CDR3 protein. Of a few hundred thousand distinct CDR3 sequences listed, roughly 15% are singletons. The data were also submitted as part of a second study, on yellow fever vaccine responses in identical twins.

Sequencing used CD4+ T cells sorted from blood. All receptors come from a woman between 18 and 29 years old in good health.

This chain joins TRBV4-2 and TRBJ2-2; the D call may be TRBD1 or TRBD2 (5 bases each). This CDR3 region has 16 residues. Germline lookup yields CDR1 LGHNA and CDR2 YNFKEQ. The V gene lost 4 bases and the J gene lost 8 bases, with 20 bases spanning the gap. The CDR3, as DNA: TGTGCCAGCAGCCGAGAAATGGGACCTCTTCCGGGGGAGCTGTTTTTT. Its translation: CASSREMGPLPGELFF.

This clonotype was detected only a few times. The rearrangement links TRBV10-1 to TRBJ2-3; D is ambiguous. This CDR3 region has 12 residues. Trimming took 1 base from V and 6 from J, leaving 5 bases between them. Germline CDR1 is WNHNN and CDR2 is SYGVQD (reference sequence). The CDR3 DNA is TGCGCCAGCAGTGAGTTCTTGGATACGCAGTATTTT. Translating gives CASSEFLDTQYF.

V and J are TRBV14 and TRBJ2-7; no definite D call. V dropped 5 bases and J dropped 1 base, with 9 bases sitting between them. Germline values: CDR1 SGHDN, CDR2 FVKESK. The CDR3 sequence is 13 residues long. The CDR3 DNA follows: TGTGCCAGCAGCGCCCTCGTGTCCTACGAGCAGTACTTC. It specifies CASSALVSYEQYF.

The chain links TRBV28 to TRBJ1-5; 7 bases align to TRBD1. The CDR3 has 14 residues. The trim removed 5 bases at V and 6 bases at J, leaving 7 bases unmatched. The V gene's germline CDR1 is MDHEN and CDR2 SYDVKM. The CDR3 is CASSAYRGGQPQHF. CDR3 sequence (DNA): TGTGCCAGCAGTGCCTACAGGGGAGGTCAGCCCCAGCATTTT.

In its sample, this clonotype was seen a few times. This chain connects TRBV12-3 or TRBV12-4 to TRBJ1-3, with 7 bases identical to TRBD1. The CDR3 is 13 residues long. V was clipped by 3 bases and J by 7 bases; unmatched bases: 3. The CDR3 is CASSFRGRNTIYF. CDR3 nucleotide sequence: TGTGCCAGCAGTTTTAGGGGGCGGAACACCATATATTTT.

This clonotype showed up just a few times. The genes are TRBV3-1 and TRBJ2-1, with D maybe TRBD2 (7 bases). Germline V gene sequence: CDR1 LGHDT, CDR2 YNNKEL (reference sequence). This CDR3 contains 14 residues. Between the trimmed V and J ends, which lost 4 bases and 6 bases, there was a span of 13 bases. The CDR3 bases are TGTGCCAGCAGCCCACGTCGGGGGGCCAATGAGCAGTTCTTC. Translation gives CASSPRRGANEQFF.

This clonotype came up a few times. The CDR3 region is CASSLSRLGTDTQYF. The CDR3 region has the DNA TGTGCCAGCAGTTTAAGTAGGCTAGGCACAGATACGCAGTATTTT. V gene TRBV28 combines with J gene TRBJ2-3; D remains unclear. Germline V lookup: CDR1 MDHEN, CDR2 SYDVKM. The CDR3 has 15 residues. The V and J ends lost 2 bases and 1 base respectively, with 10 bases between them. The full variable domain, in which reference TRBV28 and TRBJ2-3 provide the parts outside the CDR3, is DVKVTQSSRYLVKRTGEKVFLECVQDMDHENMFWYRQDPGLGLRLIYFSYDVKMKEKGDIPEGYSVSREKKERFSLILESASTNQTSMYLCASSLSRLGTDTQYFGPGTRLTVL.

This clonotype was found a few times. V gene TRBV7-8 combines with J gene TRBJ2-4; no definite D call. Trimming pared 1 base from V and 0 bases from J, leaving 16 bases between. Germline V CDR1 and CDR2: SGHVS, FQNEAQ. The length of the CDR3 is 18 residues. This CDR3 reads CASSLVADGKQAKNIQYF. CDR3 coding DNA: TGTGCCAGCAGCTTAGTGGCCGACGGCAAGCAAGCCAAAAACATTCAGTACTTC.

The rearrangement links TRBV24-1 to TRBJ2-1; D unresolved. Looked up from germline, CDR1 is KGHDR and CDR2 is SFDVKD. Trimming took off 4 bases at V and 13 bases at J, with 10 bases between the two ends. This CDR3 has 11 residues. CDR3 residues: CATSELAQQFF. CDR3 sequence (DNA): TGTGCCACCAGTGAGTTAGCTCAACAGTTCTTC.

The table lists this clonotype with a few counts. J is TRBJ1-2 and V is TRBV28; tentatively, D is TRBD1 (6 bases). There are 17 residues in the CDR3. CDR1 is MDHEN, CDR2 SYDVKM, per germline. Trimming removed 4 bases from V and 4 bases from J, with 22 bases in between. The CDR3 nucleotides are TGTGCCAGCAGTTCCGACGTCCCGGGGGGCGCTCTCTATGGCTACACCTTC. Its protein is CASSSDVPGGALYGYTF.

The V and J genes are TRBV9 and TRBJ1-1; no firm D call. CDR1 is SGDLS, CDR2 YYNGEE, per germline. V was trimmed by 4 bases and J by 1 base, leaving 17 bases between them. This CDR3 region has 16 residues. The DNA of the CDR3 is TGTGCCAGCAGCCCCCAACCTATGGTAGCGAACACTGAAGCTTTCTTT. It translates to CASSPQPMVANTEAFF.

This clonotype was recorded a few times. The gene calls are TRBV25-1 and TRBJ1-1; 9 bases are shared with TRBD1. This CDR3 region has 13 residues. The germline CDR1 and CDR2 sequences are MGHDK and SYGVNS. The V segment lost 5 bases and the J segment 11 bases; nucleotides outside the gene matches: 9. This CDR3 reads CASSRTGQGSAFF. Written as DNA, the CDR3 is TGTGCCAGCAGTCGAACGGGACAGGGTTCCGCTTTCTTT.

The chain couples TRBV5-1 to TRBJ2-1, with TRBD2 matching over 9 bases. The V gene end was trimmed by 0 bases and the J gene end by 2 bases; junction bases not matched to a gene: 3. There are 16 residues in the CDR3. Germline CDR1 is SGHRS and CDR2 is YFSETQ. CDR3: CASSLVASGAYNEQFF. The CDR3 DNA reads as TGCGCCAGCAGCTTGGTAGCTAGCGGGGCCTACAATGAGCAGTTCTTC.

The V call is TRBV14, the J call TRBJ2-2; the D is unclear. V lost 2 bases and J 0 bases, leaving 1 base between the germline ends. The CDR3 loop spans 13 amino acids. Germline V gives CDR1 SGHDN, CDR2 FVKESK. CDR3 region: CASSQTNTGELFF. The DNA for the CDR3 is TGTGCCAGCAGCCAAACGAACACCGGGGAGCTGTTTTTT.

The sample holds many counts of this clonotype. The chain joins TRBV6-1 to TRBJ2-7; 9 bases agree with TRBD1. CDR1 is MNHNS, CDR2 SASEGT, per germline. The CDR3 spans 14 residues. V shed 7 bases and J 0 bases; nucleotides not matched to a gene: 4. DNA for the CDR3: TGTGCCAGCAAACAGGGGGCGGACTCCTACGAGCAGTACTTC. Translated: CASKQGADSYEQYF.

The genes are TRBV20-1 and TRBJ1-1, with D uncertain. Germline CDR1 reads DFQATT; CDR2 reads SNEGSKA (reference sequence). The CDR3 covers 13 residues. V was clipped by 3 bases and J by 3 bases, with 11 bases between them. The CDR3 nucleotides are TGCAGTGCTAGTTTTAGCGTTCACACTGAAGCTTTCTTT. Translating it yields CSASFSVHTEAFF.

The V gene is TRBV23-1, the J gene TRBJ2-7, with D maybe TRBD2 (6 bases). TRBV23-1 is an ORF; its function is uncertain. V was shortened by 4 bases and J by 4 bases, with 23 bases between the two germline ends. The CDR3 loop spans 17 amino acids. The CDR3 region is CASSPRWRMAGFYEQYF. CDR3 nucleotide sequence: TGCGCCAGCAGTCCGAGGTGGAGGATGGCGGGATTTTACGAGCAGTACTTC.

In its sample, this clonotype was seen a few times. The chain joins TRBV7-9 to TRBJ2-1, with 9 nucleotides matching TRBD2. Looked up from germline, CDR1 is SEHNR and CDR2 is FQNEAQ (reference sequence). This CDR3 is 12 amino acids long. Losses at the gene ends were 3 bases for V and 10 bases for J; bases not matched to a gene: 1. The CDR3 region has the DNA TGTGCCAGCAGCTTGACTAGCGGCGAGCAGTTCTTC. Its translation: CASSLTSGEQFF.